This T cell receptor (beta chain) was obtained from a study of OX40 agonist ivuxolimab in advanced cancers. Study-wide context: Dose-escalation patients had hepatocellular carcinoma, melanoma, renal cell or head and neck cancer.

Points from the study as a whole: What antigens the expanded peripheral T cells recognized was never established. Low levels of normalized T-cell clonal expansion also appeared in some nonresponders.

The repertoire was sequenced with immunoSEQ multiplex PCR; TCRdb's copy has only in-frame clones and lacks some. The table has about 70,000 clones, 70% to 90% seen once. As concerns this clone: What it binds is not known.

V was pared by 2 bases and J by 7 bases, with 12 bases between. The CDR3 has 14 amino acids. CDR1 is GTSNPN, CDR2 SVGIG, per germline (reference sequence). Enrollment shut out patients with autoimmune disease history or systemic immunosuppression. The sample here was CD4+ or CD8+ T cells sorted from blood, taken in a trial of the OX40 agonist ivuxolimab. The receptor's source is an adult with an advanced solid tumor such as melanoma, head and neck, liver or kidney cancer. V usage is TRBV30 and J usage is TRBJ1-6; D unclear. CDR3 in amino acids: CAWSPRVWNSPLHF. In DNA form, the CDR3 reads TGTGCCTGGAGTCCGCGGGTTTGGAATTCACCCCTCCACTTT.